These 25 T cell receptor beta chains were sequenced from one sample in a study of Ad26.COV2.S vaccination and SARS-CoV-2 variants. As for treatment: approximately 18 received Ad26.COV2.S at low or high dose, single or two shots; 5 received placebo; per-sample allocation not given. The investigators took samples on day 63 after the first vaccine or placebo injection. Only in-frame clones appear in the TCRdb table, and some are missing; sequencing was by immunoSEQ multiplex PCR. The sample includes around 400,000 clones, around nine tenths seen only once; the top ten take about 12%. The specimen was peripheral blood, collected in a trial of Ad26.COV2.S vaccine versus placebo. The receptor source for this set is a person aged 18 to 59 who received the Ad26.COV2.S COVID-19 vaccine or a placebo.

V usage is TRBV6-5 and J usage is TRBJ2-7; D may be TRBD1 (6 bases). Germline CDR1 is MNHEY and CDR2 is SVGAGI. The CDR3 spans 13 residues. The V end lost 6 bases, the J end lost 1 base, and 10 bases lay between the germline ends. CDR3 amino acids: CASSPGHSYEQYF. CDR3 sequence (DNA): TGTGCCAGCAGCCCGGGACATTCCTACGAGCAGTACTTC.

This clone was found a few times. This CDR3 is CASTILAGGELFF. DNA of the CDR3: TGTGCCAGCACCATACTAGCTGGCGGGGAGCTGTTTTTT. The chain recombines TRBV5-4 with TRBJ2-2, with D tentatively TRBD2 (6 bases). V dropped 6 bases and J dropped 7 bases, with 13 bases sitting between them. The CDR3 consists of 13 residues. The germline gives CDR1 SGHNT, CDR2 YYREEE (reference sequence).

The chain is built from TRBV18 and TRBJ1-5; no reliable D call. Trimming removed 2 bases at V and 8 bases at J, with 13 bases between. Germline V CDR1 and CDR2: KGHSH, LQKENI. The length of the CDR3 is 14 residues. In DNA, the CDR3 is TGTGCCAGCTCACCAGAAAGGGTTAGGGAGCCCCAGCATTTT. Residues: CASSPERVREPQHF.

V usage is TRBV19 and J usage is TRBJ2-7; 7 bases map to TRBD1. This CDR3 contains 13 residues. J lost 3 bases, V lost 3 bases, and 2 bases had no gene match. Germline V gives CDR1 LNHDA, CDR2 SQIVND (reference sequence). The CDR3 here is CASSMGTDYEQYF. CDR3 in DNA: TGTGCCAGTAGTATGGGGACAGACTACGAGCAGTACTTC.

The J gene is TRBJ2-7, the V gene TRBV15, with 9 bases lining up with TRBD2. Unmatched junction bases numbered 2, after V lost 2 bases and J lost 0 bases. CDR1 is LNHNV, CDR2 YYDKDF, per germline (reference sequence). CDR3 length: 15 amino acids. In DNA, the CDR3 is TGTGCCACCAGCAGATTTAGCGGGAGCTCCTACGAGCAGTACTTC. Encoded protein: CATSRFSGSSYEQYF.

The rearrangement joins TRBV18 to TRBJ1-1; D remains unclear. Deletions cut 0 bases from V and 7 bases from J, with 9 bases between. The CDR3 is 13 amino acids. Per germline, CDR1 KGHSH and CDR2 LQKENI. The CDR3 protein is CASSPPSTSEAFF. The CDR3 bases are TGTGCCAGCTCACCACCGTCGACAAGTGAAGCTTTCTTT.

This clone appeared a single time. V usage is TRBV28 and J usage is TRBJ2-7; TRBD1 matches at 8 bases. The CDR3 totals 13 residues. The V segment lost 6 bases and the J segment 6 bases; nucleotides outside the gene matches: 7. Germline V gives CDR1 MDHEN, CDR2 SYDVKM. In DNA form, the CDR3 reads TGTGCCAGCAGGCCGGGACAGGCCCTCGAGCAGTACTTC. Protein product: CASRPGQALEQYF.

This rearrangement joins TRBV18 to TRBJ2-7; D uncertain. Germline V CDR1 and CDR2: KGHSH, LQKENI. Trimming removed 3 bases at V and 0 bases at J, with 12 bases between. The CDR3 is 15 residues long. This CDR3 is CASSPTLGSSYEQYF. DNA of the CDR3: TGTGCCAGCTCACCGACCCTGGGCAGCTCCTACGAGCAGTACTTC.

CDR3 amino acids: CASSQAGLDTEAFF. The DNA of the CDR3 is TGCGCCAGCAGCCAAGCTGGTTTGGACACTGAAGCTTTCTTT. V usage is TRBV4-1 and J usage is TRBJ1-1; unclear D gene. The germline CDR1 and CDR2 sequences are MGHRA and YSYEKL. The CDR3 is 14 residues long. Deletions cut 1 base from V and 3 bases from J, with 9 bases between.

The chain combines TRBV9 with TRBJ2-5; possible D gene TRBD2, 5 bases. CDR1 SGDLS and CDR2 YYNGEE come from the germline V gene. This CDR3 is 14 amino acids long. The germline V and J ends were trimmed by 4 bases and 7 bases, with 17 bases remaining between them. The CDR3 is CASSPSRVRGTQYF. As DNA, the CDR3 is TGTGCCAGCAGCCCCTCGAGGGTCCGGGGGACCCAGTACTTC.

The chain uses TRBV7-6 and TRBJ1-6; D perhaps matches TRBD1 (5 bases). V was shortened by 5 bases and J by 9 bases, with 17 bases between the two germline ends. Looked up from germline, CDR1 is SGHVS and CDR2 is FNYEAQ. The CDR3 runs 15 residues. The CDR3 protein is CASSETQGIGSPLHF. The CDR3 region has the DNA TGTGCCAGCAGCGAGACGCAGGGAATTGGTTCACCCCTCCACTTT.

The chain employs TRBV7-9 and TRBJ2-3; 9 nucleotides agree with TRBD2. Trimming removed 3 bases from V and 3 bases from J; junction bases left unmatched: 16. Germline CDR1 and CDR2: SEHNR and FQNEAQ (reference sequence). This CDR3 has 19 amino acids. The CDR3 bases are TGTGCCAGCAGCTTCCCACCTACAGATAGCGGGAGATTTACAGATACGCAGTATTTT. Translating it yields CASSFPPTDSGRFTDTQYF.

The J gene is TRBJ1-4, the V gene TRBV18; D remains unclear. The CDR3 sequence is 13 residues long. Per the germline V gene, CDR1 is KGHSH and CDR2 is LQKENI. Trimming took 6 bases from V and 8 from J, leaving 13 bases between them. In DNA, the CDR3 is TGTGCCAGCTCCTGGGGTATTCAAGAAAAACTGTTTTTT. Its protein product is CASSWGIQEKLFF.

The chain combines TRBV28 with TRBJ1-1; D is perhaps TRBD1 (5 bases). Germline loops: CDR1 MDHEN, CDR2 SYDVKM. This CDR3 has 17 amino acids. V was trimmed by 2 bases and J by 3 bases, leaving 19 bases between them. CDR3 region: CASSLVLRGYRDTEAFF. DNA for the CDR3: TGTGCCAGCAGTTTAGTCCTCCGGGGGTACCGGGACACTGAAGCTTTCTTT.

V gene TRBV15 combines with J gene TRBJ2-3; D is undetermined. The V end was cut by 1 base, the J end by 10 bases, with 12 bases between. The CDR3 extends over 13 amino acids. Looked up from germline, CDR1 is LNHNV and CDR2 is YYDKDF (reference sequence). CDR3 bases: TGTGCCACCAGCAGAGCCCTTATTGTCGCGCAGTATTTT. Translation: CATSRALIVAQYF.

The V gene is TRBV6-2 or TRBV6-3, the J gene TRBJ2-1; TRBD2 matches at 12 bases. Trimming took 6 bases from V and 10 from J; bases not matched to a gene: 7. The CDR3 runs to 14 residues. The germline V gene has CDR1 MNHEY and CDR2 SVGEGT. The CDR3 nucleotides are TGTGCCAGCAGCTCGGGACTAGCGGGTTTGGAGCAGTTCTTC. It encodes CASSSGLAGLEQFF.

The CDR3 reads CASSLRTDAYEQYF. CDR3 nucleotide sequence: TGTGCCAGCAGCCTCCGGACCGATGCCTACGAGCAGTACTTC. The chain recombines TRBV14 with TRBJ2-7; no definite D call. The CDR3 length is 14 residues. Trimming pared 4 bases from V and 2 bases from J, leaving 12 bases between. Germline V lookup: CDR1 SGHDN, CDR2 FVKESK.

The rearrangement joins TRBV19 to TRBJ1-5, with D uncertain. Germline CDR1 reads LNHDA; CDR2 reads SQIVND (reference sequence). Trimming took off 7 bases at V and 5 bases at J, with 18 bases between the two ends. This CDR3 is built from 15 residues. The CDR3 protein is CASNPSGLSHQPQHF. The DNA of the CDR3 is TGTGCCAGTAACCCTTCGGGCCTTAGTCATCAGCCCCAGCATTTT.

The gene calls are TRBV28 and TRBJ1-3; 7 bases are a match to TRBD1. Germline V lookup: CDR1 MDHEN, CDR2 SYDVKM. Trimming took 5 bases from V and 4 from J; bases not matched to a gene: 5. The CDR3 contains 14 residues. In DNA, the CDR3 is TGTGCCAGCAGTCTAGACAGGGTGGGAAACACCATATATTTT. Translating it yields CASSLDRVGNTIYF. Using reference TRBV28 and TRBJ1-3 for the parts outside the CDR3, the full variable domain is DVKVTQSSRYLVKRTGEKVFLECVQDMDHENMFWYRQDPGLGLRLIYFSYDVKMKEKGDIPEGYSVSREKKERFSLILESASTNQTSMYLCASSLDRVGNTIYFGEGSWLTVV.

This clone was detected a few times. The chain couples TRBV19 to TRBJ2-2; 11 bases are a match to TRBD2. CDR3 size: 19 residues. With V trimmed by 1 base and J by 4 bases, 11 bases remained unmatched. Looked up from germline, CDR1 is LNHDA and CDR2 is SQIVND (reference sequence). The DNA of the CDR3 is TGTGCCAGTAGTATAGCTGGACTAGCGGGCCGGTGGAGCACCGGGGAGCTGTTTTTT. This translates into CASSIAGLAGRWSTGELFF. The full variable domain, rest sourced from reference TRBV19 and TRBJ2-2, is DGGITQSPKYLFRKEGQNVTLSCEQNLNHDAMYWYRQDPGQGLRLIYYSQIVNDFQKGDIAEGYSVSREKKESFPLTVTSAQKNPTAFYLCASSIAGLAGRWSTGELFFGEGSRLTVL.

The chain links TRBV10-3 to TRBJ2-7, with D perhaps matching TRBD2 (5 bases). This CDR3 region has 16 residues. CDR1 is ENHRY, CDR2 SYGVKD, per germline. V dropped 0 bases and J dropped 0 bases, with 12 bases sitting between them. The CDR3 loop reads CAISESTERYSYEQYF. CDR3 in DNA: TGTGCCATCAGTGAGTCGACCGAGCGGTACTCCTACGAGCAGTACTTC.

As to this clone: The identical CDR3 is also encoded by other nucleotide sequences in the sample. The chain joins TRBV7-9 to TRBJ2-7, with D unresolved. V was clipped by 1 base and J by 5 bases, with 6 bases between them. Looked up from germline, CDR1 is SEHNR and CDR2 is FQNEAQ (reference sequence). The CDR3 runs to 12 residues. Here the CDR3 reads CASSLGGDEQYF. The DNA for the CDR3 is TGTGCCAGCAGCTTAGGGGGTGACGAGCAGTACTTC.

The V call is TRBV29-1, the J call TRBJ2-1; 8 bases are a match to TRBD2. CDR3 length: 13 amino acids. V dropped 5 bases and J dropped 7; count of bases not matched to a gene: 7. From germline, CDR1 is SQVTM and CDR2 ANQGSEA. The CDR3 reads CSVHGTRRNEQFF. As DNA, the CDR3 is TGCAGCGTTCACGGGACTAGGAGGAATGAGCAGTTCTTC.

The chain uses TRBV5-1 and TRBJ2-1; a weak D match, TRBD2 (5 bases). Germline-derived CDR1 and CDR2 are SGHRS and YFSETQ. The CDR3 runs to 12 residues. Trimming left V 6 bases short and J 7 bases short, with 11 bases between. The CDR3 region is CASKHRTNEQFF. CDR3 bases: TGCGCCAGCAAACACCGGACTAATGAGCAGTTCTTC.

The chain employs TRBV19 and TRBJ1-5; no firm D call. The V and J ends lost 2 bases and 0 bases respectively, with 8 bases between them. Germline-derived CDR1 and CDR2 are LNHDA and SQIVND (reference sequence). The CDR3 spans 15 residues. The CDR3 DNA follows: TGTGCCAGTAGTATAAGGTCCTCTAGCAATCAGCCCCAGCATTTT. It specifies CASSIRSSSNQPQHF.